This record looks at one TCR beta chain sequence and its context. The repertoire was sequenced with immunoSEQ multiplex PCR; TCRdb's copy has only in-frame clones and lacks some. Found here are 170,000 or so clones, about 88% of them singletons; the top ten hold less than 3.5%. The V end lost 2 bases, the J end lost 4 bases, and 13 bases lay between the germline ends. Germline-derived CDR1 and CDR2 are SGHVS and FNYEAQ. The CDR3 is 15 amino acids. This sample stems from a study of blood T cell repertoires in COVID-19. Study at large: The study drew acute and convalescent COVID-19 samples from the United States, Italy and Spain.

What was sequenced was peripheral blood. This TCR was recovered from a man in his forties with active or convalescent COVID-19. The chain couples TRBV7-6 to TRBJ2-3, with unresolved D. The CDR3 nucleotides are TGTGCCAGCAGCTTAACAAGATCGTTGGCAGATACGCAGTATTTT. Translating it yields CASSLTRSLADTQYF.